This paragraph covers one T cell receptor (beta chain) sequence. This clone has only one observation. The target of this receptor is not known. Nothing much larger sits one base from this clone, and base qualities are not available. This entry belongs to a study of graft-versus-host responses after intestinal transplantation (TCRdb year 2021). Some background on the complete study: The transplants that recipients got were multivisceral, liver-intestinal, or isolated intestinal. All recipients received anti-thymocyte globulin induction followed by maintenance tacrolimus and steroids for around 3 years. Bulk TCR-beta CDR3 sequencing was used to track graft-versus-host and host-versus-graft alloreactive T cell clones in the graft, circulation and bone marrow after intestinal transplantation. To identify alloreactive clones, pre-transplant mixed lymphocyte reaction products were sequenced and then compared with unstimulated pre-transplant donor and recipient T cells. Of the approximately 24 intestinal transplant recipients enrolled in the cohort, one of whom was a retransplant, a few patients without pretransplant specimens were excluded. A peak of at least 4% donor T cells among recipient peripheral blood mononuclear cells was the definition used for donor T cell macrochimerism. Rather than being sequenced by the commercial service, samples from a few later patients were sequenced in-house on an Illumina MiSeq and processed with MiXCR. The study at large found these results: Early after transplant, peak levels of circulating GvH clones were associated with declines in HvG clones. High GvH to HvG T cell clonal ratios were observed in the allografts of patients with donor T cell macrochimerism. The conclusions were limited by the relatively low number and heterogeneity of the intestinal transplant patients. GvH clones were detected in recipient bone marrow, and some appeared earlier in ileal mucosa or blood, consistent with an intestinal mucosal origin.

CDR1 and CDR2 are drawn from the germline V gene: MGHRA, YSYEKL. Cut back by 2 bases and 13 bases, the V and J ends lie 14 bases apart. The CDR3 sequence holds 13 residues, the cysteine and phenylalanine included. The read is trimmed to its CDR3 DNA, 39 bases read in frame from base 1. The sample's time point label is to be understood as: cells obtained before transplantation from donor or recipient. CD3+CD4+ and CD3+CD8+ populations were FACS-sorted from unstimulated pre-transplant donor and recipient cells taken from spleen or lymph nodes. Library construction relied on the immunoSEQ multiplex PCR assay. For most patients, genomic DNA was isolated with the Qiagen DNeasy Blood and Tissue Kit and sent frozen to Adaptive Biotechnologies for TCR sequencing. For most patients, genomic DNA was subjected to high-throughput TCR-beta CDR3 sequencing by Adaptive Biotechnologies. The study's own analysis went as follows. Adaptive's ImmunoSEQ software supplied the TCR sequencing data for around 19 patients, while MiXCR and VDJtools were used to process a few other patients. To correct CD4 versus CD8 sorting errors, any sequence found in both subsets at a frequency ratio below 5:1 was removed. Because the origin of CDR3 nucleotide sequences shared between donor and recipient could not be assigned, those sequences were removed. To be classed as alloreactive, a clone needed at least 2-fold expansion over unstimulated cells and a minimum CFSE-low frequency of 0.002% (template counts) or 0.001% (read counts). Clones detected in sequenced pre-transplant spleen, lymph node, or MLR CFSE-low populations of the donor or recipient were defined as mappable. The cumulative frequency of alloreactive clones was calculated as a percentage of all sequences, weighted by copy number. This immuneACCESS table, as held by TCRdb, lists in-frame sequences with V and J called but not all clones. Of the missing ones, under half trace to an unresolved V gene in checked studies; the others have no known cause. D and trimming come from the DNA, and the V and J calls and clone size come from that table. The sample includes 90,000 to 95,000 clones, with 91% observed a single time. Approximately 0.5% of the sample rests with the top ten.

The rearrangement combines TRBV4-1 with TRBJ1-4, with a tentative D gene TRBD1 over 6 matching bases. This TCR was recovered from a human donor who received an intestinal transplant. Sample: unstimulated CD8+ T cells sorted from spleen or lymph node cells, taken before intestinal transplant. The DNA reads TGCGCCAGCAGCCAAAAAACAGGGTTGGCACTGTTTTTT. It translates to CASSQKTGLALFF.